This paragraph covers one T cell receptor beta chain sequence. Its antigen remains unknown. Only in-frame clones appear in the TCRdb table, and some are missing; sequencing was by immunoSEQ multiplex PCR. Of under 750,000 clones in the sample, 72% were seen once. This record belongs to a study of shared clonotypes between healthy human individuals. Regarding the study as a whole: Clonotype sharing levels among donors were expected to vary with sequencing depth. It was only blood that was sampled, and tissue repertoires likely differ.

Deletions cut 8 bases from V and 1 base from J, with 11 bases between. The CDR3 length is 13 residues. CDR1 and CDR2 (germline): MDHEN, SYDVKM. The sequenced sample consisted of memory CD4+ T cells sorted from blood. Subset given: CD45RA-negative fraction. This receptor was identified in a woman between 25 and 40 years old in good health. V gene TRBV28 combines with J gene TRBJ1-1; tentatively, D is TRBD1 (6 bases). This chain's CDR3 is CASGGAANTEAFF. CDR3 DNA sequence: TGTGCCAGCGGGGGCGCGGCGAACACTGAAGCTTTCTTT.